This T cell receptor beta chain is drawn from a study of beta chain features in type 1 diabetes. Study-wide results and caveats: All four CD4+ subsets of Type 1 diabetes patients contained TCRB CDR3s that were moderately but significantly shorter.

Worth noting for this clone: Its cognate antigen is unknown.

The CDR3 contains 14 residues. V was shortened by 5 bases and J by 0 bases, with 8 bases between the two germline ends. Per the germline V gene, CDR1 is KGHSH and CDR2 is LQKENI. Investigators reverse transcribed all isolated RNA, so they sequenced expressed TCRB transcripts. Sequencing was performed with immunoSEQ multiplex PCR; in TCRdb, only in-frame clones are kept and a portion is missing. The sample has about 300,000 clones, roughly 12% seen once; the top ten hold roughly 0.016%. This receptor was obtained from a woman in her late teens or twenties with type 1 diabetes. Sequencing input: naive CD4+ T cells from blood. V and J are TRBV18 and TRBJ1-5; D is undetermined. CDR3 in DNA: TGTGCCAGCTCAGAGTTGTATAGCAATCAGCCCCAGCATTTT. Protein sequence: CASSELYSNQPQHF.